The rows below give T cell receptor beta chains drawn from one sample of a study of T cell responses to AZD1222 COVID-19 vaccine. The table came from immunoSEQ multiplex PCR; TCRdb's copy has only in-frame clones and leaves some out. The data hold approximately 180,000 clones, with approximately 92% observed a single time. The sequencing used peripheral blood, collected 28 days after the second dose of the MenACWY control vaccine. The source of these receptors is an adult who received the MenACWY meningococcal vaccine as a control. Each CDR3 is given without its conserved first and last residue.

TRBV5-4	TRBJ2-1	ASSSDYNEQF
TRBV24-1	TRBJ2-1	ATSPSRGSNNEQF
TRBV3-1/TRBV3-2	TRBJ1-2	ASSQSRRTANYGYT
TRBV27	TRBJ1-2	ASSSGGSRDYGYT
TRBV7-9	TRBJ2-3	ASSLEVGGTDTQY
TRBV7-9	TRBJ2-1	ASSQRMTSGRPEQF
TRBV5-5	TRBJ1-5	ASSLNGAGLNNQPQH
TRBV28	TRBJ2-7	ASSSRPGTGPYEQY
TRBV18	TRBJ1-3	ASSPPDRVNTIY
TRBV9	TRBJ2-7	ASSVMSDSYEQY
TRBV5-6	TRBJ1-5	ASSSQGLGNQPQH
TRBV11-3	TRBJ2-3	ASSFFVGGSSGESTDTQY
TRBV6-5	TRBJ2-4	ASSSPGLGKNIQY
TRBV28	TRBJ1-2	ASSGSWASSYGYT
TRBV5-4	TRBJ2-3	ASSARLAGTSTDTQY
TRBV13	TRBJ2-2	ASSSERTGELF
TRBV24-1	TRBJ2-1	ATGGVVYSEQF
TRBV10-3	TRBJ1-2	AISDQQGSYGYT
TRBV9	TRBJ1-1	ASSPLGRRVAEAF
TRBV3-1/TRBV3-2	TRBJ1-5	ASSQGRNQPQH
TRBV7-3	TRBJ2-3	ASSMTGGSTDTQY
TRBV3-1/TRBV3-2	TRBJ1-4	ASSHPPPRGRF
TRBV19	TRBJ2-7	ASRRRTGTGGHEQY
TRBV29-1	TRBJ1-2	SVEATGGVGYT
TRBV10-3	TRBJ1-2	AISESLAGKINGYT
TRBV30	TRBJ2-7	AWTRPELYEQY
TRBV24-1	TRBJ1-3	ATSAPPGEGAPGNTIY
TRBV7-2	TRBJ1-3	ASSEWIRDGNTIY
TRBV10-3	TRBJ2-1	AGRGTRFNEQF
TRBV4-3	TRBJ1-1	ASSQDPRTEAF
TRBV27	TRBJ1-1	ASSAQGANTEAF
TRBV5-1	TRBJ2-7	ASSRDLGSAYEQY
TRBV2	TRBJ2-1	ASSEREVYYNEQF
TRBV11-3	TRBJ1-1	ASSLVGMMNTEAF
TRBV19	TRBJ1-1	ASSKQGRGTEAF
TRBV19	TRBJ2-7	ASSMGTLTVQY
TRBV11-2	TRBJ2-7	ASSLGLAGTYEQY
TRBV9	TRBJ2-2	ASSDRGGNTGELF
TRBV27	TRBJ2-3	ASMLAGVGTQY
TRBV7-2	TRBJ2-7	ASSIGLAGGREQY
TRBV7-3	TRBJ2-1	ASSPGTSGTTGQF
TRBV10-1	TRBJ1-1	ASSEGNTEAF
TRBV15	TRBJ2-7	ATSKPGTANPSYEQY
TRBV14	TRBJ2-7	ASSRLPGLAGSSYEQY
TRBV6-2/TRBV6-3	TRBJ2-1	ASSYNRAGADNEQF
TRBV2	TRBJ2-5	ASSGQNTGFRETQY
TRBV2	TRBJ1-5	ASSEGRSISAQH
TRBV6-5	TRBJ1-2	ASSPPQGYGYT
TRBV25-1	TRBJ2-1	ASSESRTSAWLEQF
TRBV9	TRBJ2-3	ASSVGLVDTQY
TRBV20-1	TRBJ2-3	SASLSDTQY
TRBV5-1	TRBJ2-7	ASSLAPQLSYEQY